The 30 T cell receptor beta chains below come from one sample, sequenced in a study of T cells after yellow fever vaccination. TCRdb ran MiXCR on the 5' RACE reads and lists one entry per CDR3 protein. The repertoire holds fewer than 450,000 distinct CDR3 sequences, with approximately 10% as singletons. Sample: PBMCs, taken on the day of the first yellow fever vaccination. The receptor source for this set is a man aged 18 to 29 who received the YFV17D yellow fever vaccine.

In this sample, this clonotype turned up a few times. V usage is TRBV7-2 and J usage is TRBJ2-6, with D tentatively TRBD2 (6 bases). Germline assignment: CDR1 SGHTA and CDR2 FQGNSA. This CDR3 has 16 residues. V was clipped by 5 bases and J by 2 bases, with 13 bases between them. The CDR3 region is CASSGGVGTGANVLTF. Here the CDR3 DNA reads TGTGCCAGCAGCGGCGGGGTAGGGACTGGGGCCAACGTCCTGACTTTC.

J is TRBJ2-1 and V is TRBV6-2 or TRBV6-3; TRBD1 is a possible D gene (5 bases). This CDR3 region has 14 residues. The germline V gene encodes CDR1 MNHEY and CDR2 SVGEGT. The V and J ends lost 6 bases and 5 bases respectively, with 14 bases between them. The CDR3 sequence: CASSPSGHNNEQFF. The DNA for the CDR3 is TGTGCCAGCAGCCCTTCCGGACACAACAATGAGCAGTTCTTC.

The V call is TRBV4-3, the J call TRBJ1-1, with 9 bases identical to TRBD1. This CDR3 has 15 residues. V trimming: 7 bases; J trimming: 6 bases; junction bases outside the gene matches: 12. CDR1 and CDR2 from the germline V gene are LGHNA and YSLEER. The CDR3 region is CASTIRVQGASEAFF. The DNA for the CDR3 is TGCGCCAGCACCATCCGGGTACAGGGGGCCTCTGAAGCTTTCTTT.

This clonotype was recorded at least ten times. The rearrangement uses TRBV20-1 and TRBJ2-2; D uncertain. This CDR3 is built from 14 residues. Germline V gene lookup returns CDR1 DFQATT and CDR2 SNEGSKA (reference sequence). Trimming shortened V by 3 bases and J by 1 base, and 9 bases separated the two germline ends. The CDR3 here is CSASHRGNTGELFF. CDR3 nucleotide sequence: TGCAGTGCTAGCCACCGAGGGAACACCGGGGAGCTGTTTTTT.

This clonotype has only a few counts. V and J are TRBV7-2 and TRBJ1-1; D unresolved. The CDR3 has 15 residues. Germline lookup yields CDR1 SGHTA and CDR2 FQGNSA. The V end lost 5 bases, the J end lost 0 bases, and 13 bases lay between the germline ends. In DNA form, the CDR3 reads TGTGCCAGCAGCCAATTTGAAGGTTTGAACACTGAAGCTTTCTTT. This codes for CASSQFEGLNTEAFF.

The V and J genes are TRBV29-1 and TRBJ2-3, with 10 bases identical to TRBD2. The V segment lost 4 bases and the J segment 4 bases; nucleotides outside the gene matches: 5. Germline V gene sequence: CDR1 SQVTM, CDR2 ANQGSEA. This CDR3 is built from 14 residues. The CDR3 loop reads CSVGSGGASDTQYF. CDR3 bases: TGCAGCGTTGGAAGCGGGGGGGCGTCAGATACGCAGTATTTT.

This chain connects TRBV15 to TRBJ1-2, with 9 bases identical to TRBD1. Germline V CDR1 and CDR2: LNHNV, YYDKDF (reference sequence). The CDR3 loop spans 17 amino acids. The V segment lost 5 bases and the J segment 5 bases; nucleotides outside the gene matches: 15. The CDR3 loop is CATSHPNLQGAAYGYTF. The DNA for the CDR3 is TGTGCCACCAGCCACCCGAACTTACAGGGGGCGGCTTATGGCTACACCTTC.

The chain carries TRBV5-1 and TRBJ1-4; perhaps TRBD1 as D (5 bases). CDR1 is SGHRS and CDR2 is YFSETQ in the germline V gene. The CDR3 extends over 15 amino acids. Trimming shortened V by 7 bases and J by 8 bases, and 21 bases separated the two germline ends. CDR3 nucleotides: TGCGCCAGCGCCGATCCGGGGGGAGAGCAGGAAAAACTGTTTTTT. Translated, it gives CASADPGGEQEKLFF.

This rearrangement joins TRBV20-1 to TRBJ2-7; 7 positions agree with TRBD1. The CDR3 is 12 amino acids. Germline V gene lookup returns CDR1 DFQATT and CDR2 SNEGSKA (reference sequence). After removal of 6 bases from V and 7 bases from J, the junction contained 9 bases not matched to a gene. CDR3 sequence reads: CSAPDRTLEQYF. As DNA, the CDR3 is TGCAGTGCGCCGGACAGGACCCTGGAGCAGTACTTC.

This clonotype has just a few counts. The chain recombines TRBV18 with TRBJ2-2; D is tentatively TRBD1 or TRBD2 (5 bases each). The V gene lost 6 bases and the J gene lost 8 bases, with 13 bases spanning the gap. Germline CDR1 and CDR2: KGHSH and LQKENI. This CDR3 is 13 amino acids long. This CDR3 reads CASSSGTAGELFF. The CDR3 DNA reads TGTGCCAGCTCGTCCGGGACCGCAGGGGAGCTGTTTTTT. The variable domain in full, completed from reference TRBV18 and TRBJ2-2, reads NAGVMQNPRHLVRRRGQEARLRCSPMKGHSHVYWYRQLPEEGLKFMVYLQKENIIDESGMPKERFSAEFPKEGPSILRIQQVVRGDSAAYFCASSSGTAGELFFGEGSRLTVL.

J is TRBJ1-1 and V is TRBV11-2; D perhaps matches TRBD1 (5 bases). Germline assignment: CDR1 SGHAT and CDR2 FQNNGV. CDR3 length: 16 residues. V lost 5 bases to trimming and J lost 1 base, with 17 bases between them. The CDR3 DNA reads as TGTGCCAGCAGCCCCAGGCCAGGGTTCTCGAACACTGAAGCTTTCTTT. It yields the protein CASSPRPGFSNTEAFF.

The sample holds many counts of this clonotype. The chain couples TRBV5-1 to TRBJ1-1; 12 nucleotides match TRBD1. CDR1 and CDR2 (germline): SGHRS, YFSETQ. V trimming: 5 bases; J trimming: 5 bases; junction bases outside the gene matches: 7. CDR3 length equals 15 residues. DNA for the CDR3: TGCGCCAGCAGTCGGGACAGGGGGCGCAAAACTGAAGCTTTCTTT. Translation: CASSRDRGRKTEAFF.

This clonotype was seen a few times. The chain has TRBV4-2 and TRBJ1-1; possible D gene TRBD1, 6 bases. The V end lost 6 bases, the J end lost 4 bases, and 21 bases lay between the germline ends. The CDR3 is 16 amino acids. Germline V lookup: CDR1 LGHNA, CDR2 YNFKEQ. DNA of the CDR3: TGTGCCAGCAGTATGGCGGGGGCGAGGATAGGCACTGAAGCTTTCTTT. Translation: CASSMAGARIGTEAFF.

This clonotype was recorded a few times. This chain links TRBV6-2 or TRBV6-3 with TRBJ2-1; TRBD2 matches 13 bases. Germline-derived CDR1 and CDR2 are MNHEY and SVGEGT. V was pared by 5 bases and J by 10 bases, with 8 bases of the junction left unmatched. CDR3 length equals 15 residues. CDR3: CASSKTSGGAREQFF. The CDR3 DNA follows: TGTGCCAGCAGTAAAACTAGCGGGGGGGCGCGAGAGCAGTTCTTC.

The rearrangement links TRBV20-1 to TRBJ2-1; tentatively, D is TRBD1 (6 bases). CDR1 is DFQATT and CDR2 is SNEGSKA in the germline V gene (reference sequence). V was clipped by 1 base and J by 0 bases, with 13 bases between them. CDR3 size: 16 residues. As DNA, the CDR3 is TGCAGTGCTAGAGGTGGGGGACACTACTCCTACAATGAGCAGTTCTTC. It translates to CSARGGGHYSYNEQFF.

This clonotype has at least ten counts. The chain uses TRBV12-3 or TRBV12-4 and TRBJ2-2; no clear D. The CDR3 is 14 residues long. V lost 3 bases and J lost 1, with 6 bases in between. CDR3 sequence (DNA): TGTGCCAGCAGTTTTTCCCGGAACACCGGGGAGCTGTTTTTT. Translated, it gives CASSFSRNTGELFF.

This clonotype was counted between two and nine times. V is TRBV7-9 and J is TRBJ2-1; D is unclear. Trimming took off 5 bases at V and 3 bases at J, with 14 bases between the two ends. CDR1 is SEHNR, CDR2 FQNEAQ, per germline (reference sequence). This CDR3 comprises 15 residues. CDR3 coding DNA: TGTGCCAGCAGCCCGAAGGGTAACGGCTACAATGAGCAGTTCTTC. Translation: CASSPKGNGYNEQFF. Together with reference TRBV7-9 and TRBJ2-1, the CDR3 gives the full variable domain: DTGVSQNPRHKITKRGQNVTFRCDPISEHNRLYWYRQTLGQGPEFLTYFQNEAQLEKSRLLSDRFSAERPKGSFSTLEIQRTEQGDSAMYLCASSPKGNGYNEQFFGPGTRLTVL.

This clonotype was observed a handful of times. The rearrangement joins TRBV2 to TRBJ2-3; tentatively, D is TRBD1 (6 bases). Trimming took 3 bases from V and 3 from J, leaving 10 bases between them. Germline V gene lookup returns CDR1 SNHLY and CDR2 FYNNEI. This CDR3 has 14 residues. CDR3 DNA sequence: TGTGCCAGCAGTGACCCAGGGGAAACAGATACGCAGTATTTT. Translated, it gives CASSDPGETDTQYF.

This clonotype was observed a few times. V and J are TRBV5-4 and TRBJ1-2; D not certain. The CDR3 covers 15 residues. V was shortened by 3 bases and J by 4 bases, with 16 bases between the two germline ends. Looked up from germline, CDR1 is SGHNT and CDR2 is YYREEE (reference sequence). DNA of the CDR3: TGTGCCAGCAGCTCCGCTTTTGGATCGAGCTATGGCTACACCTTC. Encoded protein: CASSSAFGSSYGYTF.

On this clonotype itself: This may come from a read error, since a much larger clone is one base off. V is TRBV20-1 and J is TRBJ2-3, with D unresolved. CDR3 length: 12 amino acids. The germline V gene has CDR1 DFQATT and CDR2 SNEGSKA (reference sequence). CDR3 coding DNA: TGCAGAGCTAGACGTAGCACAGATACGCAGTATTTT. Residues: CRARRSTDTQYF.

This clonotype was detected a few times. The V and J genes are TRBV2 and TRBJ2-4; D is ambiguous. Germline-derived CDR1 and CDR2 are SNHLY and FYNNEI. The CDR3 spans 13 residues. V lost 7 bases and J lost 0, with 7 bases in between. The CDR3 sequence is CASIPVAKNIQYF. The CDR3 DNA sequence: TGTGCCAGCATCCCTGTAGCCAAAAACATTCAGTACTTC.

This clonotype has at least ten counts. This sequence joins TRBV6-5 and TRBJ2-3; D perhaps matches TRBD1 (6 bases). This CDR3 spans 12 amino acids. Per germline, CDR1 MNHEY and CDR2 SVGAGI. The V and J ends lost 6 bases and 9 bases respectively, with 13 bases between them. In DNA form, the CDR3 reads TGTGCCAGCAGAACTACAGGGCACACGCAGTATTTT. The encoded protein is CASRTTGHTQYF.

This clonotype was observed a few times. The V call is TRBV18, the J call TRBJ2-7; TRBD1 matches 8 bases. V lost 6 bases, J lost 6 bases, and 7 bases stayed unmatched. The CDR3 runs to 13 residues. Per germline, CDR1 KGHSH and CDR2 LQKENI. CDR3 sequence (DNA): TGTGCCAGCTCGCAGACAGGGGCTCCCGAGCAGTACGTC. The encoded protein is CASSQTGAPEQYV.

The chain combines TRBV7-9 with TRBJ2-5; 7 nucleotides align to TRBD1. The germline V gene encodes CDR1 SEHNR and CDR2 FQNEAQ (reference sequence). V trimming: 5 bases; J trimming: 4 bases; junction bases outside the gene matches: 1. This CDR3 is built from 12 residues. DNA of the CDR3: TGTGCCAGCAGCAACAGGGGAGAGACCCAGTACTTC. Translation gives CASSNRGETQYF.

The rearrangement uses TRBV6-1 and TRBJ1-4; D uncertain. Looked up from germline, CDR1 is MNHNS and CDR2 is SASEGT. The CDR3 totals 14 residues. Trimming removed 3 bases at V and 6 bases at J, with 11 bases between. CDR3: CASSDAALDEKLFF. The CDR3 nucleotides are TGTGCCAGCAGTGACGCCGCCCTGGATGAAAAACTGTTTTTT.

This clonotype occurred a few times. The chain joins TRBV9 to TRBJ2-3; D is uncertain. CDR3 length equals 13 residues. CDR1 and CDR2 (germline): SGDLS, YYNGEE. V was cut by 0 bases and J by 5 bases, with 7 bases left in between. DNA for the CDR3: TGTGCCAGCAGCGTAGCTATGCGAGATACGCAGTATTTT. Amino acid sequence: CASSVAMRDTQYF.

This clonotype was seen more than once but under ten times. The J gene is TRBJ2-1, the V gene TRBV20-1, with 11 bases identical to TRBD2. V trimming: 0 bases; J trimming: 8 bases; junction bases outside the gene matches: 9. CDR1 DFQATT and CDR2 SNEGSKA come from the germline V gene (reference sequence). CDR3 length equals 16 residues. The CDR3 bases are TGCAGTGCTAGAGATTTTCGACTAGCGGGGAACTATGAGCAGTTCTTC. Translated: CSARDFRLAGNYEQFF.

V usage is TRBV12-3 or TRBV12-4 and J usage is TRBJ2-1; no clear D. Trimming removed 10 bases from V and 0 bases from J, with 10 bases in between. This CDR3 has 13 residues. The DNA for the CDR3 is TGTGCCACCCAACTGAGCTCCTACAATGAGCAGTTCTTC. Protein: CATQLSSYNEQFF.

This clonotype was observed at least ten times. This chain links TRBV9 with TRBJ1-2; 8 bases are shared with TRBD1. There are 14 residues in the CDR3. Trimming at V came to 0 bases and at J to 8 bases, leaving 6 bases not matched to a gene. Looked up from germline, CDR1 is SGDLS and CDR2 is YYNGEE. The CDR3 reads CASSVGPQGEGYTF. The CDR3 bases are TGTGCCAGCAGCGTAGGCCCACAGGGGGAGGGCTACACCTTC. Full variable domain (missing parts from reference TRBV9 and TRBJ1-2): DSGVTQTPKHLITATGQRVTLRCSPRSGDLSVYWYQQSLDQGLQFLIQYYNGEERAKGNILERFSAQQFPDLHSELNLSSLELGDSALYFCASSVGPQGEGYTFGSGTRLTVV.

This clonotype showed up just a few times. This rearrangement joins TRBV6-2 or TRBV6-3 to TRBJ1-5; no clear D gene. V lost 6 bases and J lost 1, with 7 bases in between. Per the germline V gene, CDR1 is MNHEY and CDR2 is SVGEGT. There are 13 residues in the CDR3. The CDR3 is CASSQWSNQPQHF. The DNA of the CDR3 is TGTGCCAGCAGCCAATGGAGCAATCAGCCCCAGCATTTT.